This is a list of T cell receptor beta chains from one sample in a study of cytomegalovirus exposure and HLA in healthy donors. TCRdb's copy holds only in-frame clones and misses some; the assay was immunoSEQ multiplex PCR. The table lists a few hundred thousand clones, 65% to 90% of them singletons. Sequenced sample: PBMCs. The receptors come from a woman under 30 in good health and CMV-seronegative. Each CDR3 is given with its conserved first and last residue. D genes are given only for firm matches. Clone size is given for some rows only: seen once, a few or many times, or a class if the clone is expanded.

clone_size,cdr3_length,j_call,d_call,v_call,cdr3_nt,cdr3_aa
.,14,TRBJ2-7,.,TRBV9,TGTGCCAGCAGCCGCCGGGACTTCGTCTACGAGCAGTACTTC,CASSRRDFVYEQYF
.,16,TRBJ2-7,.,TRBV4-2,TGTGCCAGCAGCCCGAATTACAGGGTATCCTCCTACGAGCAGTACTTC,CASSPNYRVSSYEQYF
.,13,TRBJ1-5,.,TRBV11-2,TGTGCCAGCAGCTATTCCGGCAATCAGCCCCAGCATTTT,CASSYSGNQPQHF
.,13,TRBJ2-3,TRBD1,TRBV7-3,TGTGCCAGCAGCTTTGAGGGGGCGAATACGCAGTATTTT,CASSFEGANTQYF
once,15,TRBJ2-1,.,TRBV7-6,TGTGCCAGCAGCTTACCAGGGGACTCCTACAATGAGCAGTTCTTC,CASSLPGDSYNEQFF
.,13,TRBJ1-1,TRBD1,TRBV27,TGTGCCAGCAGGGGGACAGGGAGAACTGAAGCTTTCTTT,CASRGTGRTEAFF
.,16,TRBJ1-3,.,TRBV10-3,TGTGCCATCAGTGAGTCTACAGGGAACTCTGGAAACACCATATATTTT,CAISESTGNSGNTIYF
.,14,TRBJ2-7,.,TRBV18,TGTGCCAGCTCACCCGGGACACTTGCCTACGAGCAGTACTTC,CASSPGTLAYEQYF
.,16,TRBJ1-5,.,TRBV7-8,TGTGCCAGCAGCATGGGGGGGGGATATAGCAATCAGCCCCAGCATTTT,CASSMGGGYSNQPQHF
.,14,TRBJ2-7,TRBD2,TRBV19,TGTGCCAGTGCTGGACTAGCGGGACCCTACGAGCAGTACTTC,CASAGLAGPYEQYF
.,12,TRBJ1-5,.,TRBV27,TGTGCCAGCAGTTTGCGGGGTCAGCCCCAGCATTTT,CASSLRGQPQHF
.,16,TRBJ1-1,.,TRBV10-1,TGCGCCAGCAGTGAGTCCAGAGGGAGGTTGAACACTGAAGCTTTCTTT,CASSESRGRLNTEAFF
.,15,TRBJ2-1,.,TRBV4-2,TGTGCCAGCAGCCAAGACCTTCGTCTATACAATGAGCAGTTCTTC,CASSQDLRLYNEQFF
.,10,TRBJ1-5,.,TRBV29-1,TGCAGCGTTGGAGATCAGCCCCAGCATTTT,CSVGDQPQHF
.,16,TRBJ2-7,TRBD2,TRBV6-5,TGTGCCAGCAGTTACGCTGCTAGCGGGGTCCCCTACGAGCAGTACTTC,CASSYAASGVPYEQYF
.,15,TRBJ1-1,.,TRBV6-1,TGTGCCAGCAGTGAACCGTCTCCCCGGGGCACTGAAGCTTTCTTT,CASSEPSPRGTEAFF
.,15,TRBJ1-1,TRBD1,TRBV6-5,TGTGCCAGCAGGTGGGACAGGGGGGAGAACACTGAAGCTTTCTTT,CASRWDRGENTEAFF
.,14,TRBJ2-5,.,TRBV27,TGTGCCAGCAGTGACGTCCGGACAGAAGAGACCCAGTACTTC,CASSDVRTEETQYF
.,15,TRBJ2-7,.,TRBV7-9,TGTGCCAGCAGCCCACAGGGAACCACATCCTACGAGCAGTACTTC,CASSPQGTTSYEQYF
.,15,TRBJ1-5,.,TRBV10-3,TGTGCCATCAGCCCGACAGGCGGGTCTTATCAGCCCCAGCATTTT,CAISPTGGSYQPQHF
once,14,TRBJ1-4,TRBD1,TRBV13,TGTGCCAGCAGCTCGGGACAGACTAATGAAAAACTGTTTTTT,CASSSGQTNEKLFF
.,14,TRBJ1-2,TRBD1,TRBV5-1,TGCGCCAGCACCGACCAGGGGGCCGCCTATGGCTACACCTTC,CASTDQGAAYGYTF
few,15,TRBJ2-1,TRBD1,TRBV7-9,TGTGCCAGCAGCTCCCTGGACAGGGGCACGGATGAGCAGTTCTTC,CASSSLDRGTDEQFF
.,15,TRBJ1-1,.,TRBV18,TGTGCCAGCTCACGCGCGGCCAATAGTTATACTGAAGCTTTCTTT,CASSRAANSYTEAFF
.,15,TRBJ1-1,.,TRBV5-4,TGTGCCAGCAGCTTTATGGACAGACCGGTTACTGAAGCTTTCTTT,CASSFMDRPVTEAFF
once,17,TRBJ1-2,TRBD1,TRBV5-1,TGCGCCAGCAGCGTTACCGGGACAGGGTCGATGCTATCTGGCTACACCTTC,CASSVTGTGSMLSGYTF
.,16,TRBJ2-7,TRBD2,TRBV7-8,TGTGCCAGCAGCGTATCCGGGACTAGCGGGGTTTACGAGCAGTACTTC,CASSVSGTSGVYEQYF
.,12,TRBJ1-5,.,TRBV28,TGTGCCAGCAGCCTCGAGGGTCAGCCCCAGCATTTT,CASSLEGQPQHF
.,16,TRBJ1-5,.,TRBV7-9,TGTGCCAGCAGCTCAGGCGCGGCCCGGGGAAATCAGCCCCAGCATTTT,CASSSGAARGNQPQHF
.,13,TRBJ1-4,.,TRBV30,TGTGCCTGGAGTTTAGGGGTTAATGAAAAACTGTTTTTT,CAWSLGVNEKLFF
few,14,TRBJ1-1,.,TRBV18,TGTGCCAGCTCACCATCAGGGATGAACACTGAAGCTTTCTTT,CASSPSGMNTEAFF
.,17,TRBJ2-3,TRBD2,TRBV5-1,TGCGCCAGCAGCTTGGTACTAGCGGGAGGGCCCACAGATACGCAGTATTTT,CASSLVLAGGPTDTQYF
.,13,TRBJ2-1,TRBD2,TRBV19,TGTGCCAGTAACCCTAGCGGGGGGGCGGTGTCGTTCTTC,CASNPSGGAVSFF
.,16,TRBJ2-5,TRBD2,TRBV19,TGTGCCAGTAGTATCCCTATTGTAGCGGGACCGGAGACCCAGTACTTC,CASSIPIVAGPETQYF
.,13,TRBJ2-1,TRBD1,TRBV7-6,TGTGCCAGCAGCTTAGCGGGGACAGGCGAGCAGTTCTTC,CASSLAGTGEQFF
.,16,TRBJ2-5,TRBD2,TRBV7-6,TGTGCCAGCAGCTTAGCGGGACTACCTAACCAAGAGACCCAGTACTTC,CASSLAGLPNQETQYF
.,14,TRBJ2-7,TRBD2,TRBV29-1,TGCAGCGCCGCACGGACTAGCGGGAGTTGGGAGCAGTACTTC,CSAARTSGSWEQYF
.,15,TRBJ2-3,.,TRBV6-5,TGTGCCAGCAGTTACCGGGCGGGTAGCACAGATACGCAGTATTTT,CASSYRAGSTDTQYF
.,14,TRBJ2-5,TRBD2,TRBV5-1,TGCGCCAGCAGCGGGACTAGCGGAGAAGAGACCCAGTACTTC,CASSGTSGEETQYF
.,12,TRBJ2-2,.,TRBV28,TGTGCCAGCAGTCCCTCCACCGGGGAGCTGTTTTTT,CASSPSTGELFF
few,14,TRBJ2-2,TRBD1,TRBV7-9,TGTGCCAGCAGCCGCGGGACAGGGCTCCGGGAGCTGTTTTTT,CASSRGTGLRELFF
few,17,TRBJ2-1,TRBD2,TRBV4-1,TGCGCCAGCAGCCAAAGGACTAGCGGGACCTTGGACAATGAGCAGTTCTTC,CASSQRTSGTLDNEQFF
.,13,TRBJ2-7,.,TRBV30,TGTGCCTGGAGACTAGCAGGCGTGCACGAGCAGTACTTC,CAWRLAGVHEQYF
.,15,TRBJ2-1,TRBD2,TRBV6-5,TGTGCCAGCAGTTACGGGCCCGGGGGGGCTTATGAGCAGTTCTTC,CASSYGPGGAYEQFF
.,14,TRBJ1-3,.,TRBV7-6,TGTGCCAGCAGCTTGGGGGAGGCTGGAAACACCATATATTTT,CASSLGEAGNTIYF
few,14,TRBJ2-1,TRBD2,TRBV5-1,TGCGCCAGCAGCCCCGTAGCGGGGGGCGATGAGCAGTTCTTC,CASSPVAGGDEQFF
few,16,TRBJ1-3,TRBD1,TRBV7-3,TGTGCCAGCAGGGACAGGGGTCAGGAAGTTGGAAACACCATATATTTT,CASRDRGQEVGNTIYF
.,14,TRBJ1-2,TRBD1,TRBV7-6,TGTGCCAGCAGCTCGAAACAGGGGATAATTGGCTACACCTTC,CASSSKQGIIGYTF
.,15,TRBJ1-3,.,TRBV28,TGTGCCAGCAGTCCTCAGGGGATGCCTGGAAACACCATATATTTT,CASSPQGMPGNTIYF
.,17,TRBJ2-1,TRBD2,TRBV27,TGTGCCAGCAGTCCGTTCTCTAGCGGAAGCTCCTACAATGAGCAGTTCTTC,CASSPFSSGSSYNEQFF
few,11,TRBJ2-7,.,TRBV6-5,TGTGCCAGCAGTACACCGTACGAGCAGTACTTC,CASSTPYEQYF
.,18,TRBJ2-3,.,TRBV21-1,TGTGCCAGCAGCAAAGCTTGCTGGAGCAATCCTCAATCAGATACGCAGTATTTT,CASSKACWSNPQSDTQYF
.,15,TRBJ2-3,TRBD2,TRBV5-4,TGTGCCAGCAGCTTGGGGGCGGGAGGCACAGATACGCAGTATTTT,CASSLGAGGTDTQYF
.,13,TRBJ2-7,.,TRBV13,TGTGCCAGCAGCTTCCTAGGACAGTACGAGCAGTACTTC,CASSFLGQYEQYF
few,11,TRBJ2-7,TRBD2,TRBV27,TGTGCCTCGGGAGGGATCTACGAGCAGTACTTC,CASGGIYEQYF
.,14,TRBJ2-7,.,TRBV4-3,TGCGCCAGCAGCCACATACCCGACAGTTACGAGCAGTACTTC,CASSHIPDSYEQYF
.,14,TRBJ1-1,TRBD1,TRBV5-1,TGCGCCAGCAGTCTTGGACAGGAGAACACTGAAGCTTTCTTT,CASSLGQENTEAFF
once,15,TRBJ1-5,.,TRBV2,TGTGCCAGCCGGCCGGGACACGTCACCAATCAGCCCCAGCATTTT,CASRPGHVTNQPQHF